This TCR beta chain was observed in a study of T-cell reconstitution after alpha-beta-depleted transplantation in children. Regarding the study as a whole: One year after transplant, T-cell counts and diversity came mostly from newly produced T cells. Several hundred rapidly expanded clones from non-depleted graft cells reportedly supplied alpha-beta T cells about two months post-transplant. High day-60 TCRbeta diversity in some patients came from surviving recipient T cells and thymic progenitors.

Using unique molecular identifiers, the investigators prepared the TCRbeta library. MiXCR, applied by TCRdb to the PCR reads, yields one record per CDR3 protein. The sample holds around 31,000 distinct CDR3 sequences, nearly 6.5% seen once. This clonotype occurred many times. Its antigen is as yet unknown. This CDR3 has 11 residues. V lost 7 bases, J lost 2 bases, and 9 bases lay in between. The germline gives CDR1 SQVTM, CDR2 ANQGSEA. This TCR was sampled from a child under two years old who had a stem cell transplant for acute myeloid leukemia, so the T cells may come from the graft donor. The chain is built from TRBV29-1 and TRBJ2-7, with no clear D. The sequencing here drew on peripheral blood, taken 60 days after TCRalphabeta/CD19-depleted stem cell transplant. CDR3 sequence reads: CSAGLPYEQYF. CDR3 DNA: TGCAGCGCCGGCCTTCCCTACGAGCAGTACTTC.